The 8 T cell receptor beta chains reported below all come from one sample, sequenced in a study of cytomegalovirus exposure and HLA in healthy donors. Vbeta (60) and Jbeta (13) primers were used in the PCR. Libraries were prepared by immunoSEQ multiplex PCR; TCRdb keeps only in-frame clonotypes and omits some of them. The repertoire has about 200,000 clones, 80% to 90% of them found once; the top ten carry around 0.31%. The sample consisted of PBMCs. The receptor source for this set is a woman in her 30s in good health and CMV-seronegative.

V and J are TRBV28 and TRBJ2-2, with 13 bases fitting TRBD2. Per the germline V gene, CDR1 is MDHEN and CDR2 is SYDVKM. The CDR3 runs to 18 residues. The V and J ends lost 4 bases and 4 bases, in that order; junction bases with no gene match: 9. CDR3 residues: CASSSGLAGEVVTGELFF. As DNA, the CDR3 is TGTGCCAGCAGTTCAGGACTAGCGGGAGAAGTAGTCACCGGGGAGCTGTTTTTT.

The chain combines TRBV6-5 with TRBJ2-1; D is unclear. V was shortened by 6 bases and J by 9 bases, with 12 bases between the two germline ends. Germline loops: CDR1 MNHEY, CDR2 SVGAGI. This CDR3 has 12 amino acids. The CDR3 DNA sequence: TGTGCCAGCAGCCCCCGATCGGGTGAGCAGTTCTTC. Amino acids: CASSPRSGEQFF.

This sequence joins TRBV11-2 and TRBJ2-7, with a possible D match to TRBD1 (6 bases). V was clipped by 0 bases and J by 7 bases, with 13 bases between them. Germline CDR1 SGHAT, CDR2 FQNNGV. The CDR3 loop spans 14 amino acids. The CDR3 nucleotides are TGTGCCAGCAGCTTAGAAAGGGGGTTGTGGGAGCAGTACTTC. This codes for CASSLERGLWEQYF.

This chain links TRBV15 with TRBJ2-7; TRBD2 matches at 10 bases. This CDR3 spans 15 amino acids. Germline V gene sequence: CDR1 LNHNV, CDR2 YYDKDF (reference sequence). The V segment lost 3 bases and the J segment 5 bases; nucleotides outside the gene matches: 7. In nucleotides, the CDR3 is TGTGCCACCAGCAGGAGCGGGGGGGCCTTCCACGAGCAGTACTTC. Protein sequence: CATSRSGGAFHEQYF. The variable domain in full, completed from reference TRBV15 and TRBJ2-7, reads DAMVIQNPRYQVTQFGKPVTLSCSQTLNHNVMYWYQQKSSQAPKLLFHYYDKDFNNEADTPDNFQSRRPNTSFCFLDIRSPGLGDTAMYLCATSRSGGAFHEQYFGPGTRLTVT.

Here the CDR3 DNA reads TGTGCCAGCAGTCTATTCGTCGGGGAGCTGTTTTTT. Its protein product is CASSLFVGELFF. The V and J genes are TRBV28 and TRBJ2-2; D remains unclear. The CDR3 has 12 residues. Germline values: CDR1 MDHEN, CDR2 SYDVKM. The V end was cut by 5 bases, the J end by 7 bases, with 8 bases between.

V usage is TRBV27 and J usage is TRBJ2-2; 7 bases line up with TRBD1. The CDR3 runs 16 residues. V lost 6 bases to trimming and J lost 2 bases; unmatched junction nucleotides: 9. Germline V gene lookup returns CDR1 MNHEY and CDR2 SMNVEV (reference sequence). The CDR3 DNA is TGTGCCAGCAGCCTATTGGGACAGATAAACACCGGGGAGCTGTTTTTT. Residues: CASSLLGQINTGELFF.

With respect to this clone: The germline gene is not matched at one end of the junction; a read error may be the cause. The rearrangement uses TRBV7-7 and TRBJ2-1; 8 bases line up with TRBD2. Germline V gene lookup returns CDR1 SSHAT and CDR2 FNYEAQ (reference sequence). This CDR3 is built from 14 residues. The CDR3 bases are TGTGCTAGCAGCTTATCCGGGACTAGGAATGAGCAGTTCTTC. Amino acids: CASSLSGTRNEQFF.

The J gene is TRBJ2-7, the V gene TRBV15; D might be TRBD1 (5 bases). The germline gives CDR1 LNHNV, CDR2 YYDKDF (reference sequence). There are 14 residues in the CDR3. The ends were cut back, 3 bases at V and 0 bases at J, with 9 bases in the middle. The chain's CDR3 is CATSSRASSYEQYF. In nucleotides, the CDR3 is TGTGCCACCAGCAGCAGGGCAAGCTCCTACGAGCAGTACTTC.